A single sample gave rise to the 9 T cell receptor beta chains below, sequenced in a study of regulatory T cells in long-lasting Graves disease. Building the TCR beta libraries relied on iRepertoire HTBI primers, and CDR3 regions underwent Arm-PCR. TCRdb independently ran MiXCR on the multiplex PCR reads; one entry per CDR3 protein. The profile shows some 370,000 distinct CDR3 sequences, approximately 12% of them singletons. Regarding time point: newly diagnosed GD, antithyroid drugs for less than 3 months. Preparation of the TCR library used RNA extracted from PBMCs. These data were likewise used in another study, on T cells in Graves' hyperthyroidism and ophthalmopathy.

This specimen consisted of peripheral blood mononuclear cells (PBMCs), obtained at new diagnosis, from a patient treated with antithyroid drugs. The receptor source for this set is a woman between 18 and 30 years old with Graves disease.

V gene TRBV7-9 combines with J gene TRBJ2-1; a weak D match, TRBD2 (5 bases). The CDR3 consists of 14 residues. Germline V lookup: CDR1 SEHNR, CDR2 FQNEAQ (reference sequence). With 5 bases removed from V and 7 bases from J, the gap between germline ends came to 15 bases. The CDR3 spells CASSPWSSGNEQFF. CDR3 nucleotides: TGTGCCAGCAGCCCTTGGTCATCGGGGAATGAGCAGTTCTTC.

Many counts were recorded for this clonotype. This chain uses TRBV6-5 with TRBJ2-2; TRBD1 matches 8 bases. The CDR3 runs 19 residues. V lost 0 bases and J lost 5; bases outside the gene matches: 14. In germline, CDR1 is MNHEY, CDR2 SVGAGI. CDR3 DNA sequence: TGTGCCAGCAGTTACTCGACTCATCGAGGACAGGGCGGGACCGGGGAGCTGTTTTTT. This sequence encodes CASSYSTHRGQGGTGELFF.

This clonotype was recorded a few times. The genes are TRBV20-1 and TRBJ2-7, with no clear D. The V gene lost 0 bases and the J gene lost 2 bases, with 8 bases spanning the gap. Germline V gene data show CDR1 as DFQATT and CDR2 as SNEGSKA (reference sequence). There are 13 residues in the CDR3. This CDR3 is CSAREQTTYEQYF. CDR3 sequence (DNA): TGCAGTGCTAGAGAACAGACCACCTACGAGCAGTACTTC.

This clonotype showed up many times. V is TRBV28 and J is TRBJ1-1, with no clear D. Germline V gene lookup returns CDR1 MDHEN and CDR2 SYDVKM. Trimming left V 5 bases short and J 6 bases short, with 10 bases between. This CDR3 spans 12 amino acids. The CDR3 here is CASSLWRSEAFF. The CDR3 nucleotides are TGTGCCAGCAGTCTGTGGAGGTCTGAAGCTTTCTTT.

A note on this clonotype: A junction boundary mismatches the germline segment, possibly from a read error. CDR3 region: CASSRGYGNQGTQYF. CDR3 sequence (DNA): TGTGCCAGCAGCCGTGGTTACGGGAACCAAGGGACCCAGTACTTC. The gene calls are TRBV14 and TRBJ2-5, with TRBD2 as a possible D gene (5 bases). There are 15 residues in the CDR3. Germline lookup yields CDR1 SGHDN and CDR2 FVKESK.

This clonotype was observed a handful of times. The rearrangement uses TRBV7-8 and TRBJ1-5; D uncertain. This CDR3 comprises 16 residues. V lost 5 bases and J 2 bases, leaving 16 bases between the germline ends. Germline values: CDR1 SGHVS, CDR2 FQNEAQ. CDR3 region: CASSPTTKKGNQPQHF. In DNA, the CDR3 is TGTGCCAGCAGCCCCACGACCAAGAAGGGCAATCAGCCCCAGCATTTT.

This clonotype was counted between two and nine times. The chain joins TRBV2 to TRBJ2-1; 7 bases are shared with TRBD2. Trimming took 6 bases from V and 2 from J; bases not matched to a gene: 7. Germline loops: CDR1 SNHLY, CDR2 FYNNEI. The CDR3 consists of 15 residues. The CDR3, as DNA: TGTGCCAGCAGAAAAGCGGGGCGCACCTACAATGAGCAGTTCTTC. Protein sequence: CASRKAGRTYNEQFF.

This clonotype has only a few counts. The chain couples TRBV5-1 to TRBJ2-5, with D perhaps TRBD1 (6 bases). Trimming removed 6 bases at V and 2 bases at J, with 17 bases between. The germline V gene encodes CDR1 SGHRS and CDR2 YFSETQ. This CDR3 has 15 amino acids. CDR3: CASTDTGSRQETQYF. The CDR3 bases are TGCGCCAGCACTGATACAGGGAGTAGGCAAGAGACCCAGTACTTC.

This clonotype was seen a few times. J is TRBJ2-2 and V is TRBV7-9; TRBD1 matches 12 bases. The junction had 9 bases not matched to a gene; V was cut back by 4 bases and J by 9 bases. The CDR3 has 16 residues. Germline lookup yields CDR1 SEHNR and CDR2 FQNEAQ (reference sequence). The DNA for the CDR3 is TGTGCCAGCAGCTCTCAACAGGGACAGGGGGCTTGGGAGCTGTTTTTT. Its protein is CASSSQQGQGAWELFF.